The TCR beta chain under discussion was sequenced for a study of shared clonotypes between healthy human individuals. Across the whole study: A couple of women and three men aged 18 to 49 served as donors.

As concerns this clone: At the DNA level, this CDR3 is encoded by other sequences in the same sample as well.

Naive CD8 isolation took CD45RO-negative cells positively selected for CCR7 and excluded terminally differentiated effector memory CD45RA+ cells. Approximately 210 ng DNA, 30,000 or so T cell genomes, went into each sorted-subset replicate PCR. Sequencing was performed with immunoSEQ multiplex PCR; in TCRdb, only in-frame clones are kept and a portion is missing. The table records about 2.1 million clones, over 85% of them present only once. Unmatched junction bases numbered 4, after V lost 6 bases and J lost 2 bases. This CDR3 is 14 amino acids long. CDR1 and CDR2 from the germline V gene are MNHEY and SMNVEV (reference sequence).

The rearrangement joins TRBV27 to TRBJ2-7; TRBD1 matches at 10 bases. The sequence was collected from a man between 18 and 35 years old in good health. Some clones in this sample may be carry-over from other donors' samples. Material: naive CD8+ T cells from PBMCs. Written as DNA, the CDR3 is TGTGCCAGCAGGGGGGACAGGGGAGCCTACGAGCAGTACTTC. It encodes CASRGDRGAYEQYF.